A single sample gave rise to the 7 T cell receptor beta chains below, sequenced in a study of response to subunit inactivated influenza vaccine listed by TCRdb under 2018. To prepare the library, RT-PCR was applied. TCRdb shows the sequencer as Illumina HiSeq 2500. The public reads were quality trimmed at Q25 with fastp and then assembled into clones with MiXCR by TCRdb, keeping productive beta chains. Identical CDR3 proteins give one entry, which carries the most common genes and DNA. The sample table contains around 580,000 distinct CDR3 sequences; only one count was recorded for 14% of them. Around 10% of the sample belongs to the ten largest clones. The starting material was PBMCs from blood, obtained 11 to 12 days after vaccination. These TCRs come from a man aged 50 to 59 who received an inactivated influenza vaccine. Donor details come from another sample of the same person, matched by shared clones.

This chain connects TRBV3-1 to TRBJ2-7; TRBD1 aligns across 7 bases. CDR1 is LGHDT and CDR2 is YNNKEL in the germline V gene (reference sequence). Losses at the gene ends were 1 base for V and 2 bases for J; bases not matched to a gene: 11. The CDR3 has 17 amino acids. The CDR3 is CASSQALGTAYPYEQYF. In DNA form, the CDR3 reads TGTGCCAGCAGCCAAGCTTTAGGGACAGCCTATCCCTACGAGCAGTACTTC.

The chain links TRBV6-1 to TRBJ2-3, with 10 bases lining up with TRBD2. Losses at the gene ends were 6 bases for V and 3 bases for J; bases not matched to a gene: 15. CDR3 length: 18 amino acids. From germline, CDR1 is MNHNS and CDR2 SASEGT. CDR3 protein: CASSQRLSGGVSTDTQYF. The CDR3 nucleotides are TGTGCCAGCAGCCAAAGGCTAAGCGGGGGGGTTTCGACAGATACGCAGTATTTT.

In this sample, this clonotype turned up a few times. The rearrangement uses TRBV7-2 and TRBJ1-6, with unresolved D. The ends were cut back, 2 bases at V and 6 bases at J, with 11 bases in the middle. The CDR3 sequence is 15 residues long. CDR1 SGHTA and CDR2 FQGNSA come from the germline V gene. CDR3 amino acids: CASSLFGISNSPLHF. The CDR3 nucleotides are TGTGCCAGCAGCTTATTTGGGATCTCTAATTCACCCCTCCACTTT.

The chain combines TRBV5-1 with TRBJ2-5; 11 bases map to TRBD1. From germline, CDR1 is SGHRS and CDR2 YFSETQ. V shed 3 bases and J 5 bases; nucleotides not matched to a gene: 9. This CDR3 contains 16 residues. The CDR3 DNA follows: TGCGCCAGCAGCTCCGGGGACAGGGGGTCCTGGGAGACCCAGTACTTC. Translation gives CASSSGDRGSWETQYF.

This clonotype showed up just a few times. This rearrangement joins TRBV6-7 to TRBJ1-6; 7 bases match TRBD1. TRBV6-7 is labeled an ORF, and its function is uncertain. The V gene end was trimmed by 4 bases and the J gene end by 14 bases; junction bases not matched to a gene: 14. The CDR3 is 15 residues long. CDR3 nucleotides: TGTGCCAGCAGTTCCTCGGGACAGCCAACTTGGTCCCTCCACTTT. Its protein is CASSSSGQPTWSLHF.

The CDR3 DNA sequence: TGCGCCAGCAGCTTGAGCGGGACCGGCCAAGAGACCCAGTACTTC. Its protein is CASSLSGTGQETQYF. The chain couples TRBV5-1 to TRBJ2-5; 7 bases fit TRBD2. Per germline, CDR1 SGHRS and CDR2 YFSETQ. The CDR3 length is 15 residues. With 1 base clipped from V and 1 base from J, the junction kept 4 bases outside the gene matches.

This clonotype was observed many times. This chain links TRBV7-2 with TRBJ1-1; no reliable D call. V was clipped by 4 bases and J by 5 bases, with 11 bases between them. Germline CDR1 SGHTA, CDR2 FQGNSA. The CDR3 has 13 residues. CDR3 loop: CASSSDGGTEAFF. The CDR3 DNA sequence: TGTGCCAGCAGCTCCGACGGAGGAACTGAAGCTTTCTTT.